What follows are 25 T cell receptor beta chains derived from one specimen sequenced in a study of neurological immune-mediated disorders. Each CDR3 protein gets one entry after TCRdb re-called the 5' RACE reads with MiXCR. The sample carries more than 50,000 distinct CDR3 sequences, 3.5% to 5% recorded once. Sequencing was performed on PBMCs. The source of these receptors is a young man with multiple sclerosis.

This clonotype was seen repeatedly, ten times or more. The chain joins TRBV27 to TRBJ2-5, with TRBD1 identical over 10 bases. Trimming at V came to 2 bases and at J to 3 bases, leaving 6 bases not matched to a gene. Germline values: CDR1 MNHEY, CDR2 SMNVEV (reference sequence). This CDR3 has 16 residues. CDR3 sequence reads: CASSLRGQGVEETQYF. Written as DNA, the CDR3 is TGTGCCAGCAGTTTAAGAGGACAGGGGGTTGAAGAGACCCAGTACTTC.

Many counts were recorded for this clonotype. The rearrangement joins TRBV11-2 to TRBJ2-5; D gene uncertain. Germline values: CDR1 SGHAT, CDR2 FQNNGV. Between the trimmed V and J ends, which lost 5 bases and 7 bases, there was a span of 8 bases. The CDR3 runs to 11 residues. The DNA for the CDR3 is TGTGCCAGCAGCAGAATGGGGACCCAGTACTTC. This translates into CASSRMGTQYF.

The chain carries TRBV7-2 and TRBJ1-2, with D hard to call. In germline, CDR1 is SGHTA, CDR2 FQGNSA. V shed 4 bases and J shed 2 bases, with 14 bases lying between them. The CDR3 length is 15 residues. CDR3 in DNA: TGTGCCAGCAGCTCCCCCCCGGTCCGCAACTATGGCTACACCTTC. Translation: CASSSPPVRNYGYTF.

At least ten counts were recorded for this clonotype. The chain recombines TRBV7-2 with TRBJ2-5; D unresolved. This CDR3 comprises 15 residues. The V end was cut by 1 base, the J end by 2 bases, with 11 bases between. Germline-derived CDR1 and CDR2 are SGHTA and FQGNSA. The CDR3 region has the DNA TGTGCCAGCAGCTTAGTTTTTACAGTACAAGAGACCCAGTACTTC. It is translated as CASSLVFTVQETQYF.

This clonotype appeared many times. This CDR3 reads CASSATGTGGNTIYF. The CDR3 bases are TGCGCCAGCAGTGCTACCGGGACAGGGGGAAACACCATATATTTT. The chain recombines TRBV10-2 with TRBJ1-3, with 9 bases identical to TRBD1. The germline gives CDR1 WSHSY, CDR2 SAAADI. Trimming at V came to 4 bases and at J to 4 bases, leaving 5 bases not matched to a gene. CDR3 length: 15 amino acids.

About this clonotype itself: Mismatch with germline at one junction end may stem from a read error. V gene TRBV2 combines with J gene TRBJ1-5; no clear D. The CDR3 spans 15 residues. CDR1 is SNHLY, CDR2 FYNNEI, per germline. CDR3 protein: CASSPQTYSNQPQNF. As DNA, the CDR3 is TGTGCCAGCAGCCCGCAGACTTATAGCAATCAGCCCCAGAATTTT.

The sample holds many counts of this clonotype. The chain couples TRBV7-9 to TRBJ2-2; a weak D match, TRBD2 (7 bases). This CDR3 is built from 13 residues. Germline values: CDR1 SEHNR, CDR2 FQNEAQ (reference sequence). V lost 10 bases, J lost 7 bases, and 16 bases lay in between. The CDR3 spells CATRGGGVGELFF. The CDR3 region has the DNA TGTGCCACCAGAGGCGGGGGCGTCGGGGAGCTGTTTTTT.

The sample holds many counts of this clonotype. The germline gene is not matched at one end of the junction; a read error may be the cause. V usage is TRBV7-2 and J usage is TRBJ2-3; TRBD2 matches 14 bases. Germline V lookup: CDR1 SGHTA, CDR2 FQGNSA. This CDR3 region has 15 residues. This CDR3 reads CASRLGTSGGYTQYF. CDR3 nucleotides: TGTGCCAGCAGATTAGGGACTAGCGGGGGATATACGCAGTATTTT.

Many counts were recorded for this clonotype. This chain uses TRBV9 with TRBJ1-1; perhaps TRBD1 as D (5 bases). This CDR3 has 14 residues. Looked up from germline, CDR1 is SGDLS and CDR2 is YYNGEE. Trimming shortened V by 7 bases and J by 1 base, and 14 bases separated the two germline ends. The CDR3 DNA follows: TGTGCCAGCGCGGGGGGAAGTGGGAACACTGAAGCTTTCTTT. Protein product: CASAGGSGNTEAFF.

This clonotype was picked up many times. The rearrangement joins TRBV9 to TRBJ1-6, with TRBD1 as a possible D gene (5 bases). This CDR3 comprises 15 residues. Germline CDR1 reads SGDLS; CDR2 reads YYNGEE. V lost 3 bases and J lost 9, with 16 bases in between. As DNA, the CDR3 is TGTGCCAGCAGCGGAAGTGCAGGGTTCGGTTCACCCCTCCACTTT. Residues: CASSGSAGFGSPLHF.

The V gene is TRBV12-3 or TRBV12-4, the J gene TRBJ2-7; 7 positions match TRBD1. The V segment lost 6 bases and the J segment 3 bases; nucleotides outside the gene matches: 8. CDR3 length equals 14 residues. The CDR3 DNA sequence: TGTGCCAGCAGCCTACAGGGGAATTTCTACGAGCAGTACTTC. It codes for CASSLQGNFYEQYF.

At least ten counts were recorded for this clonotype. The chain joins TRBV29-1 to TRBJ2-1, with D perhaps TRBD2 (5 bases). CDR1 and CDR2 (germline): SQVTM, ANQGSEA. This CDR3 has 15 residues. V lost 7 bases to trimming and J lost 0 bases, with 16 bases between them. The CDR3 region is CSALIASSSYNEQFF. DNA of the CDR3: TGCAGCGCATTAATAGCGAGTAGCTCCTACAATGAGCAGTTCTTC.

This clonotype was detected ten times or more. This chain uses TRBV4-3 with TRBJ1-2; possibly TRBD1 for D (5 bases). The CDR3 length is 17 residues. CDR1 LGHNA and CDR2 YSLEER come from the germline V gene. V gave up 2 bases and J gave up 4 bases, with 20 bases separating them. The CDR3 DNA follows: TGCGCCAGCAGCCAAAGCCCCCGGGACTCCGGGGGCTATGGCTACACCTTC. This encodes CASSQSPRDSGGYGYTF.

Many counts were recorded for this clonotype. J is TRBJ1-5 and V is TRBV6-2 or TRBV6-3; no clear D gene. Germline-derived CDR1 and CDR2 are MNHEY and SVGEGT. Trimming stripped 2 bases from V and 4 bases from J, with 9 bases between. This CDR3 region has 14 residues. The CDR3 spells CASSYGVGNQPQHF. The CDR3 region has the DNA TGTGCCAGCAGTTACGGGGTTGGGAATCAGCCCCAGCATTTT.

This clonotype was seen many times. The chain links TRBV5-6 to TRBJ2-5; D remains unclear. V dropped 2 bases and J dropped 1 base, with 12 bases sitting between them. Per the germline V gene, CDR1 is SGHDT and CDR2 is YYEEEE. The CDR3 loop spans 15 amino acids. The CDR3 nucleotides read TGTGCCAGCAGCTTACAAGGGCTCGTCCAAGAGACCCAGTACTTC. It translates to CASSLQGLVQETQYF.

This clonotype was recorded at least ten times. This chain links TRBV2 with TRBJ2-1, with 8 bases matching TRBD1. CDR1 is SNHLY, CDR2 FYNNEI, per germline. This CDR3 has 15 residues. Trimming cost V 7 bases and J 0 bases; bases outside gene matches: 5. The CDR3 sequence is CASNSDRGSYNEQFF. In DNA, the CDR3 is TGTGCCAGCAATTCCGACAGGGGCTCCTACAATGAGCAGTTCTTC.

This clonotype was counted only a few times. Here the CDR3 omits its conserved ending phenylalanine or tryptophan, so a read error is the likely source. This chain joins TRBV5-1 and TRBJ2-6; no definite D call. This CDR3 has 13 residues. Germline-derived CDR1 and CDR2 are SGHRS and YFSETQ. Trimming pared 1 base from V and 1 base from J, leaving 0 bases between. The CDR3 nucleotides read TGCGCCAGCAGCTTGTCTGGGGCCAACGTCCTGACTATC. Its translation is CASSLSGANVLTI.

This clonotype was found many times. The chain carries TRBV20-1 and TRBJ2-1; D call uncertain. Trimming took 3 bases from V and 5 from J, leaving 8 bases between them. Germline V gene lookup returns CDR1 DFQATT and CDR2 SNEGSKA (reference sequence). This CDR3 contains 12 residues. In DNA, the CDR3 is TGCAGTGCTAGGTTTCAAAACAATGAGCAGTTCTTC. This sequence encodes CSARFQNNEQFF.

Many counts were recorded for this clonotype. This rearrangement joins TRBV4-1 to TRBJ2-4; TRBD1 is a possible D gene (6 bases). Trimming took off 0 bases at V and 4 bases at J, with 13 bases between the two ends. Germline values: CDR1 MGHRA, CDR2 YSYEKL. The CDR3 has 16 residues. In DNA form, the CDR3 reads TGCGCCAGCAGCCAAGAACCCGCCAGGGGTAAAAACATTCAGTACTTC. Amino acids: CASSQEPARGKNIQYF.

J is TRBJ1-1 and V is TRBV20-1, with D uncertain. Germline-derived CDR1 and CDR2 are DFQATT and SNEGSKA (reference sequence). There are 13 residues in the CDR3. V was trimmed by 1 base and J by 7 bases, leaving 13 bases between them. The CDR3 DNA is TGCAGTGCTAGAGTGCCCAGCGGGATTGAAGCTTTCTTT. This gives the protein CSARVPSGIEAFF.

This clonotype has ten or more counts. The chain combines TRBV5-1 with TRBJ2-4; no definite D call. CDR1 is SGHRS and CDR2 is YFSETQ in the germline V gene. This CDR3 contains 16 residues. V lost 0 bases and J 0 bases, leaving 10 bases between the germline ends. This chain's CDR3 is CASSLGPPLAKNIQYF. DNA for the CDR3: TGCGCCAGCAGCTTGGGGCCACCACTAGCCAAAAACATTCAGTACTTC.

This clonotype was found many times. The V gene is TRBV10-3, the J gene TRBJ2-7; 8 nucleotides match TRBD1. Trimming cost V 0 bases and J 6 bases; bases outside gene matches: 7. The CDR3 has 15 residues. Germline CDR1 reads ENHRY; CDR2 reads SYGVKD. The CDR3 spells CAISESDGQGTEQYF. CDR3 in DNA: TGTGCCATCAGTGAGTCTGACGGACAGGGTACCGAGCAGTACTTC.

This clonotype was detected ten times or more. This chain connects TRBV7-2 to TRBJ2-7; possibly TRBD1 for D (6 bases). The CDR3 loop spans 15 amino acids. V was cut by 5 bases and J by 1 base, with 15 bases left in between. CDR1 is SGHTA and CDR2 is FQGNSA in the germline V gene. CDR3 region: CASSRTGSSSYEQYF. CDR3 bases: TGTGCCAGCAGCCGAACAGGGTCGTCTTCCTACGAGCAGTACTTC.

In its sample, this clonotype was seen once. Just one base apart from a much larger clone, this may be a read error. The V gene is TRBV7-9, the J gene TRBJ2-7; D uncertain. This CDR3 has 13 amino acids. Germline CDR1 and CDR2: SEHNR and FQNEAQ (reference sequence). Trimming stripped 5 bases from V and 2 bases from J, with 10 bases between. CDR3: CASSEGITYEQYF. CDR3 coding DNA: TGTGCCAGCAGCGAAGGGATAACCTACGAGCAGTACTTC.

The sample holds many counts of this clonotype. J is TRBJ1-2 and V is TRBV7-2; D is ambiguous. V was cut by 3 bases and J by 4 bases, with 9 bases left in between. CDR3 size: 13 residues. Germline V gene sequence: CDR1 SGHTA, CDR2 FQGNSA. The CDR3 protein is CASSLDGFYGYTF. The CDR3 DNA is TGTGCCAGCAGCTTGGACGGATTCTATGGCTACACCTTC.